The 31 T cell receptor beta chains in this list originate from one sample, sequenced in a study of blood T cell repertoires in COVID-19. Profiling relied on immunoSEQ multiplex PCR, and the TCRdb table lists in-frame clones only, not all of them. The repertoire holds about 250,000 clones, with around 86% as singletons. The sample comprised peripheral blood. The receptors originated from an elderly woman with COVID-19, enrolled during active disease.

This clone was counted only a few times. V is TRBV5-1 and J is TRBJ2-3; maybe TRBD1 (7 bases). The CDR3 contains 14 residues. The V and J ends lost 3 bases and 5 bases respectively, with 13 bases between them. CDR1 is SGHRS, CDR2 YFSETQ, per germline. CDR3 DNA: TGCGCCAGCAGCTCACAGGGGAGGATAGATACGCAGTATTTT. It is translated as CASSSQGRIDTQYF.

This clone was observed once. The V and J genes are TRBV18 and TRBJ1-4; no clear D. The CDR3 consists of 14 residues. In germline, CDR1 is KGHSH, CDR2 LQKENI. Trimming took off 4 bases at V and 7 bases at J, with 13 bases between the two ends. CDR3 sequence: CASSLGGEPEKLFF. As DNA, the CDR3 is TGTGCCAGCTCACTCGGCGGGGAACCTGAAAAACTGTTTTTT.

Here the CDR3 DNA reads TGTGCCAGCAGGGGACAGACCTCCCCAGGGTCAGGGTACTATGGCTACACCTTC. Amino acid sequence: CASRGQTSPGSGYYGYTF. This chain connects TRBV2 to TRBJ1-2, with 7 bases fitting TRBD1. Germline loops: CDR1 SNHLY, CDR2 FYNNEI. The CDR3 contains 18 residues. V gave up 6 bases and J gave up 3 bases; unmatched junction bases: 19. The whole variable domain, filled in from reference TRBV2 and TRBJ1-2, reads EPEVTQTPSHQVTQMGQEVILRCVPISNHLYFYWYRQILGQKVEFLVSFYNNEISEKSEIFDDQFSVERPDGSNFTLKIRSTKLEDSAMYFCASRGQTSPGSGYYGYTFGSGTRLTVV.

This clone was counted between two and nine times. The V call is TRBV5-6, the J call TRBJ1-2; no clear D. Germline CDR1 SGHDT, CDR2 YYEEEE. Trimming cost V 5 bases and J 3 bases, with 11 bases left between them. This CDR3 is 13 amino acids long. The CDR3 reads CASRSDTDYGYTF. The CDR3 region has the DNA TGTGCCAGCAGGTCTGACACGGACTATGGCTACACCTTC.

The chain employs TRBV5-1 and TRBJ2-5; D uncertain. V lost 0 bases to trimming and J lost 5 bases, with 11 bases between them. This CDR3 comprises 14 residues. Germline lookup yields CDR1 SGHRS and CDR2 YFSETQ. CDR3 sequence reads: CASSLGRPQETQYF. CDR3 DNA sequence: TGCGCCAGCAGCTTGGGCCGCCCGCAGGAGACCCAGTACTTC. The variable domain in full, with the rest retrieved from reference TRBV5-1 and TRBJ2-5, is KAGVTQTPRYLIKTRGQQVTLSCSPISGHRSVSWYQQTPGQGLQFLFEYFSETQRNKGNFPGRFSGRQFSNSRSEMNVSTLELGDSALYLCASSLGRPQETQYFGPGTRLLVL.

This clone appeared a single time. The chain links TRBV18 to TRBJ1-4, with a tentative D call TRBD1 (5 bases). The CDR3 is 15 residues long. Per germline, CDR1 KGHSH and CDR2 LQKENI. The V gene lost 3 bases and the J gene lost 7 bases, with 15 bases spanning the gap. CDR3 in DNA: TGTGCCAGCTCACCCCCTTCCCGACAGATTGAAAAACTGTTTTTT. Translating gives CASSPPSRQIEKLFF.

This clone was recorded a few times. The CDR3 reads CASSLDSGTEAFF. CDR3 bases: TGCGCCAGCAGCTTGGATTCGGGCACTGAAGCTTTCTTT. V and J are TRBV5-1 and TRBJ1-1; unclear D gene. Looked up from germline, CDR1 is SGHRS and CDR2 is YFSETQ. The CDR3 is 13 amino acids. V was clipped by 0 bases and J by 4 bases, with 7 bases between them.

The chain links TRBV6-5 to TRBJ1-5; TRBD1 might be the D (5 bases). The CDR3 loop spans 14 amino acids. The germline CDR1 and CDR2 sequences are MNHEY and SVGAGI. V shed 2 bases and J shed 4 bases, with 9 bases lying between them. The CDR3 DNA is TGTGCCAGCAGTTACGGCAGGGCAAATCAGCCCCAGCATTTT. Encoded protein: CASSYGRANQPQHF.

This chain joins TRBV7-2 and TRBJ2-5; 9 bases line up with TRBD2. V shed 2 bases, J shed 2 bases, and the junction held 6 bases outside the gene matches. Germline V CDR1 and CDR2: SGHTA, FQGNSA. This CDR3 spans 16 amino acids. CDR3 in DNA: TGTGCCAGCAGCTTACTAGCGGGGTTACCTCAAGAGACCCAGTACTTC. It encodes CASSLLAGLPQETQYF.

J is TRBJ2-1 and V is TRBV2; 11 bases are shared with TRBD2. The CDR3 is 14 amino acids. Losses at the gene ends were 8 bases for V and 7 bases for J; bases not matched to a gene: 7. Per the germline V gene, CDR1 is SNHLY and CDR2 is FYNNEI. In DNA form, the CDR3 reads TGTGCCAGCCATAGCGGGGGGGGATCAAATGAGCAGTTCTTC. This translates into CASHSGGGSNEQFF.

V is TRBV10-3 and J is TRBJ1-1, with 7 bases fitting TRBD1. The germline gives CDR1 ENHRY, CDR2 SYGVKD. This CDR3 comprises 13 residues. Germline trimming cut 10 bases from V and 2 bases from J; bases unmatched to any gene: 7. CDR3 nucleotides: TGTGCCACACTGGGACAGCGAAACACTGAAGCTTTCTTT. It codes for CATLGQRNTEAFF.

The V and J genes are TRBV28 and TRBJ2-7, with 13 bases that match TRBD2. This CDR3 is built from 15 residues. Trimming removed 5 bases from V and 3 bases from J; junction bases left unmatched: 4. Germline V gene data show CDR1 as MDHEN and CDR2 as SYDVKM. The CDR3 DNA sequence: TGTGCCAGCAGTCCGGGACTAGCGGGGAACTACGAGCAGTACTTC. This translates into CASSPGLAGNYEQYF.

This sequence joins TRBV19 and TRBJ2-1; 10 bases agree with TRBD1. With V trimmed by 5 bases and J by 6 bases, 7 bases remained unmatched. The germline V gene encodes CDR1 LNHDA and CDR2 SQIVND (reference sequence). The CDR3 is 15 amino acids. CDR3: CASSPDRGRFNEQFF. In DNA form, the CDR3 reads TGTGCCAGTAGTCCCGACAGGGGGCGGTTCAATGAGCAGTTCTTC.

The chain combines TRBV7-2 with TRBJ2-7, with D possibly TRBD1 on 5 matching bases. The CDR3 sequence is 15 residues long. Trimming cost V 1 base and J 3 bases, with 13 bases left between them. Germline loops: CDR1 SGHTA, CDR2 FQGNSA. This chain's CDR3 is CASSLVAGKGYEQYF. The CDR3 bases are TGTGCCAGCAGCTTAGTAGCAGGGAAAGGCTACGAGCAGTACTTC.

CDR3 loop: CASSGVAGGPAKNIQYF. The CDR3 DNA sequence: TGCGCCAGCAGTGGGGTAGCGGGGGGTCCAGCCAAAAACATTCAGTACTTC. The genes are TRBV10-1 and TRBJ2-4; 10 bases match TRBD2. V shed 4 bases, J shed 0 bases, and the junction held 6 bases outside the gene matches. The length of the CDR3 is 17 residues. The germline V gene has CDR1 WNHNN and CDR2 SYGVQD (reference sequence).

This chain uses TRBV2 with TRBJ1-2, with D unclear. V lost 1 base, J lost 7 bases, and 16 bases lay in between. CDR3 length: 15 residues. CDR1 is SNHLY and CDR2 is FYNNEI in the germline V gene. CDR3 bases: TGTGCCAGCAGTGAAGACGTGCGGGGTCGAAGTGGCTACACCTTC. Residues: CASSEDVRGRSGYTF.

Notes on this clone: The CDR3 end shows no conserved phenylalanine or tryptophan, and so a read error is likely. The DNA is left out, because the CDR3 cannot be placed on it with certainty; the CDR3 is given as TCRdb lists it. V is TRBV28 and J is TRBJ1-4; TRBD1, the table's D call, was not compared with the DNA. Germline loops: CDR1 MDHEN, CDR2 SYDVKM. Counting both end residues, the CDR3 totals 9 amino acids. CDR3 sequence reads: CASSLGTGV.

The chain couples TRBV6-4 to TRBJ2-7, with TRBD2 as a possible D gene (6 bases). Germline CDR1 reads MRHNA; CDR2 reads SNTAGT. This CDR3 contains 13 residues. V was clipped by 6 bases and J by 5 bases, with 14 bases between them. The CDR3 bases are TGTGCCAGCAGCCCCAGGAGGGCGGACGAGCAGTACTTC. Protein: CASSPRRADEQYF.

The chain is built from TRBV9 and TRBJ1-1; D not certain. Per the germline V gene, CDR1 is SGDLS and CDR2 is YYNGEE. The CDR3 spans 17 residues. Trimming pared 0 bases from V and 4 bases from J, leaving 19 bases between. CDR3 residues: CASSVGGWTAEGTEAFF. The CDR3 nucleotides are TGTGCCAGCAGCGTAGGGGGATGGACGGCCGAGGGCACTGAAGCTTTCTTT.

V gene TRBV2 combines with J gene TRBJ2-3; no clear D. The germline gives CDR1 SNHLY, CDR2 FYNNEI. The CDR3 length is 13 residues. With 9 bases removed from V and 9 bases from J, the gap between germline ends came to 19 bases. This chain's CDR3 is CASLVQVSRTQYF. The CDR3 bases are TGTGCCAGTCTCGTTCAGGTCTCAAGAACGCAGTATTTT.

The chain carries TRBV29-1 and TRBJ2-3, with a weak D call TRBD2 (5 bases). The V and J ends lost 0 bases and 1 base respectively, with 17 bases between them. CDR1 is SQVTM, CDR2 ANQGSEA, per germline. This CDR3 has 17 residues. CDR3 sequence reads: CSVEDYLLLGGTDTQYF. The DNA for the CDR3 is TGCAGCGTTGAAGATTATCTGCTACTCGGGGGCACAGATACGCAGTATTTT.

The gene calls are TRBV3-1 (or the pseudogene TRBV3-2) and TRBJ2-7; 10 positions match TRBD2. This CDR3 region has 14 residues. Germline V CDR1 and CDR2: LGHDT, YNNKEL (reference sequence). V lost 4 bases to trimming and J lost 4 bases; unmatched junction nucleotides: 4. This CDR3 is CASSLSGGRYEQYF. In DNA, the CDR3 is TGTGCCAGCAGCCTTAGCGGGGGGCGGTACGAGCAGTACTTC.

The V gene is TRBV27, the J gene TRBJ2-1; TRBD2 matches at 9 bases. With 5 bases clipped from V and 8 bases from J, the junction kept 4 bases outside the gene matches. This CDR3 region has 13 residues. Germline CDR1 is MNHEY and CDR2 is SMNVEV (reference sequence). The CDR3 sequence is CASSGAGGHEQFF. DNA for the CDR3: TGTGCCAGCAGTGGGGCGGGGGGGCATGAGCAGTTCTTC.

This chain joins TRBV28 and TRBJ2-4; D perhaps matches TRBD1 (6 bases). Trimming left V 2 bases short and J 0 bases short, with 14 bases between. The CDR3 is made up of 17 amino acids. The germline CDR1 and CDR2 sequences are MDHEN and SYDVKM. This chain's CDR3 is CASSLREAGVAKNIQYF. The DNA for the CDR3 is TGTGCCAGCAGTTTAAGAGAGGCAGGGGTAGCCAAAAACATTCAGTACTTC.

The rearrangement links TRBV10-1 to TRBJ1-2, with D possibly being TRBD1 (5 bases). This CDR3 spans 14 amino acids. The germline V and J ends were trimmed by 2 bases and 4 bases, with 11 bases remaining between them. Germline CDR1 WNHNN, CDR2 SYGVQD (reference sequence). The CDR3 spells CASSEGAPSYGYTF. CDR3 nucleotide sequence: TGCGCCAGCAGTGAGGGGGCCCCTTCCTATGGCTACACCTTC.

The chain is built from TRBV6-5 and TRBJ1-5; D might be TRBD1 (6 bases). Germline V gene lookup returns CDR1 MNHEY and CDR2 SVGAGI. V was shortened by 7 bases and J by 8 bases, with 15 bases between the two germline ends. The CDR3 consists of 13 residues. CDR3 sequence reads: CASNRANGEPQHF. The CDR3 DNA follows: TGTGCCAGCAACAGGGCCAACGGGGAGCCCCAGCATTTT.

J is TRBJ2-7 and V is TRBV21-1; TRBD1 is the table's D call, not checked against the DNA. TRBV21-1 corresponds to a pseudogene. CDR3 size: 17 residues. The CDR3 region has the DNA TGTGCCAGCAGCCCCCACTTAGGGACAGGGGGTTCCTACGAGCAGTACTTC. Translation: CASSPHLGTGGSYEQYF.

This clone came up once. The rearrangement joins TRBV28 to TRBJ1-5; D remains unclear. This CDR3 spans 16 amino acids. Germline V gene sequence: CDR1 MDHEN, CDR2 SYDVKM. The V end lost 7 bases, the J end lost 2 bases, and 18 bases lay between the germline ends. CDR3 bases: TGTGCCAGCACTCGTCGCCAGGCCTTGGGCAATCAGCCCCAGCATTTT. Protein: CASTRRQALGNQPQHF.

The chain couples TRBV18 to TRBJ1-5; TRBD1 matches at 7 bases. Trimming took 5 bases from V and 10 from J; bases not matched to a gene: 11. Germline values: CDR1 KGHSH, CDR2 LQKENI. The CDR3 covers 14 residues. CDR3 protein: CASSKDRVADPQHF. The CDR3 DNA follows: TGTGCCAGCTCAAAAGACAGGGTGGCCGATCCCCAGCATTTT.

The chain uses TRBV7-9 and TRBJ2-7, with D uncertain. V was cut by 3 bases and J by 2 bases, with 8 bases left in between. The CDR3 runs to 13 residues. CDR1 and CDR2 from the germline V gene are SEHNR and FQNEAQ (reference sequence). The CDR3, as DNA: TGTGCCAGCAGCTTGACGGGTCCCTACGAGCAGTACTTC. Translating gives CASSLTGPYEQYF.

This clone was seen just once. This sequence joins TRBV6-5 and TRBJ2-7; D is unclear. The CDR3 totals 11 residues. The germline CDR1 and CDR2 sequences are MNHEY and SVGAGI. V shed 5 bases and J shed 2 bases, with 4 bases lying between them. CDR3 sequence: CASSLPYEQYF. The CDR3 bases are TGTGCCAGCAGTCTTCCCTACGAGCAGTACTTC.